This T cell receptor (beta chain) was recovered during a study of shared T cell receptors in the human thymus. This table comes from immunoSEQ multiplex PCR, and its TCRdb copy is limited to in-frame clones, with some not included. The sample comprises 700,000 to 750,000 clones, 70% to 90% of which are singletons, and roughly 0.01% rests with the top ten. Germline V gives CDR1 KGHSH, CDR2 LQKENI. V gave up 6 bases and J gave up 5 bases; unmatched junction bases: 10. CDR3 length equals 14 residues. The same data also went into a second study, on human thymus T cells. From that report: The people who donated were healthy Finnish babies having corrective surgery for congenital heart defects. Surgeons resected thymus tissue during corrective heart surgery. Gene usage (both V and J) appeared biased in thymic and blood repertoires. Related research has reported that thymic repertoires overlap highly among unrelated individuals.

The chain uses TRBV18 and TRBJ2-7, with 7 positions matching TRBD2. Input material: thymocytes. The receptor was derived from a girl less than two years old with a congenital heart defect. DNA for the CDR3: TGTGCCAGCTCCTACCAGGGAGGGTTCAACGAGCAGTACTTC. Protein sequence: CASSYQGGFNEQYF.